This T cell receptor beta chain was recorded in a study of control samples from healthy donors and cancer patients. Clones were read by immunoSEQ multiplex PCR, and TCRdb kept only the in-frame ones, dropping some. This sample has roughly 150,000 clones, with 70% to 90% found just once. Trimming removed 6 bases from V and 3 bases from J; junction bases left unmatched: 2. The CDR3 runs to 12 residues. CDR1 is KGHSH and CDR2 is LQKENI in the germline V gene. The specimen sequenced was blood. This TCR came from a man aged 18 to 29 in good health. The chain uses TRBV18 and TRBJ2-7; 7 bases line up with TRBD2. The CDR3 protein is CASSGGDYEQYF. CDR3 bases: TGTGCCAGCTCGGGGGGGGACTACGAGCAGTACTTC.